This is a list of T cell receptor beta chains from one sample in a study of CD8+CD57+ T cells in acquired aplastic anemia. TCRdb used MiXCR to reprocess the reads, holding one entry per CDR3 protein. The table has a few hundred thousand distinct CDR3 sequences, roughly 59% seen once. The sequencing input was sorted CD4+, CD8+, or CD8+CD57+ T cells (not recorded which) from PBMCs. These receptors came from a human donor with aplastic anemia. Each CDR3 is given with its conserved first and last residue. The D gene is left open where the match is weak. Part of the rows lack a size; the others show once, few, many or a class for expanded clones.

>TRBV2|-|TRBJ1-2|few
CASSGPGYTF
TGTGCCAGCAGTGGACCTGGCTACACCTTC
>TRBV12-3/TRBV12-4|-|TRBJ1-1|-
CASSFVGSHPQAFF
TGTGCCAGCAGTTTTGTCGGGAGCCATCCTCAAGCTTTCTTT
>TRBV14|TRBD1|TRBJ1-2|many
CASSQSSGTGANGYTF
TGTGCCAGCAGCCAAAGCTCTGGGACAGGGGCGAATGGCTACACCTTC
>TRBV2|TRBD2|TRBJ2-7|-
CAGRTSGSYEQYF
TGTGCCGGACGAACTAGCGGATCCTACGAGCAGTACTTC
>TRBV6-4|TRBD2|TRBJ2-3|-
CASSISSGGTDTQYF
TGTGCCAGCAGCATTTCTAGCGGGGGCACAGATACGCAGTATTTT
>TRBV7-2|TRBD2|TRBJ2-7|-
CASSLTPGLVSSYEQYF
TGTGCCAGCAGCTTAACACCGGGACTAGTCAGCTCCTACGAGCAGTACTTC
>TRBV10-3|-|TRBJ2-7|-
CAISESIFGTRGSGQYF
TGCGCCATCAGTGAGTCGATCTTCGGGACAAGGGGCTCCGGGCAGTACTTC
>TRBV24-1|-|TRBJ1-1|-
CATSVSGRDTEAFF
TGTGCCACCAGTGTCTCCGGGAGGGACACTGAAGCTTTCTTT
>TRBV12-3/TRBV12-4|TRBD1|TRBJ1-1|many
CASSPDRGRTEAFF
TGTGCCAGCAGTCCGGACAGGGGAAGGACTGAAGCTTTCTTT
>TRBV6-5|-|TRBJ1-3|many
CASSYGQRSGNTIYF
TGTGCCAGCAGTTACGGCCAGCGCTCTGGAAACACCATATATTTT
>TRBV7-2|-|TRBJ2-7|-
CASSLAGGGMVSEQYF
TGTGCCAGCAGCTTAGCGGGCGGGGGCATGGTCAGCGAGCAGTACTTC
>TRBV7-6|TRBD1|TRBJ2-3|many
CASSLGQVSTDTQYF
TGTGCCAGCAGCCTCGGACAGGTTAGCACAGATACGCAGTATTTT
>TRBV24-1|TRBD1|TRBJ2-1|-
CATRDRGSNEQFF
TGTGCCACCAGGGACAGGGGGAGTAATGAGCAGTTCTTC
>TRBV20-1|-|TRBJ1-1|-
CSARVQGGSTEAFF
TGCAGTGCTAGAGTACAGGGCGGAAGCACTGAAGCTTTCTTT
>TRBV2|-|TRBJ2-2|few
CASSESRRNTGELFF
TGTGCCAGCAGTGAATCCAGGAGGAACACCGGGGAGCTGTTTTTT
>TRBV7-9|TRBD1|TRBJ2-1|-
CASSLESGQLNEQFF
TGTGCCAGCAGCTTAGAATCGGGACAGTTGAATGAGCAGTTCTTC
>TRBV5-1|-|TRBJ2-5|many
CASSLAPLSVTETQYF
TGCGCCAGCAGCTTGGCCCCTCTCTCGGTTACAGAGACCCAGTACTTC
>TRBV24-1|TRBD1|TRBJ1-5|-
CATSAGGQGVQPQHF
TGTGCCACCAGTGCTGGGGGACAGGGGGTACAGCCCCAGCATTTT
>TRBV15|-|TRBJ2-2|-
CATSRAVGELFF
TGTGCCACCAGCAGAGCTGTCGGGGAGCTGTTTTTT
>TRBV10-3|-|TRBJ1-1|few
CAISESQFFEAFF
TGTGCCATCAGTGAGTCCCAGTTCTTTGAAGCTTTCTTT
>TRBV20-1|TRBD2|TRBJ2-3|-
CSASSPAGSDTQYF
TGCAGTGCTAGTTCCCCAGCGGGGTCAGATACGCAGTATTTT
>TRBV19|-|TRBJ2-3|-
CASQPQGSADTQYF
TGTGCCAGCCAACCTCAGGGGAGCGCAGATACGCAGTATTTT
>TRBV7-6|TRBD1|TRBJ1-5|-
CASSTTGGEQPQHF
TGTGCCAGCAGCACGACAGGGGGAGAACAGCCCCAGCATTTT
>TRBV20-1|TRBD2|TRBJ2-2|-
CSARDSGLAGANTGELFF
TGCAGTGCTAGAGATTCGGGCCTAGCGGGTGCGAACACCGGGGAGCTGTTTTTT
>TRBV15|-|TRBJ1-3|-
CATSRDHRGNGNTIYF
TGTGCCACCAGCAGAGATCATCGGGGGAATGGAAACACCATATATTTT
>TRBV5-1|-|TRBJ2-1|-
CASSAGTLLVEQFF
TGCGCCAGCAGCGCGGGGACTTTGCTAGTAGAGCAGTTCTTC
>TRBV6-5|-|TRBJ2-7|-
CASSRLGFSYEQYF
TGTGCCAGCAGCCGCCTCGGTTTCTCCTACGAGCAGTACTTC
>TRBV7-3|-|TRBJ2-2|-
CASRRELLMELFF
TGTGCCAGCAGGCGGGAACTCTTAATGGAGCTGTTTTTT
>TRBV19|TRBD1|TRBJ1-2|many
CASSADRVVLLNGYTF
TGTGCCAGTAGTGCAGACAGGGTGGTTTTGCTAAATGGCTACACCTTC
>TRBV5-1|TRBD2|TRBJ2-5|-
CASSLGTRAGEGTQYF
TGCGCCAGCAGCTTGGGCACTAGAGCGGGAGAGGGGACCCAGTACTTC
>TRBV3-1|TRBD2|TRBJ2-3|many
CASSLVGLAGTDTQYF
TGTGCCAGCAGCCTGGTAGGACTAGCGGGCACAGATACGCAGTATTTT
>TRBV5-1|TRBD1|TRBJ1-2|-
CASSGGTGSRGYTF
TGCGCCAGCAGCGGTGGGACAGGCAGCAGGGGCTACACCTTC
>TRBV28|TRBD2|TRBJ2-1|few
CASSQIAGGIYNEQFF
TGTGCCAGCAGCCAAATTGCGGGGGGCATCTACAATGAGCAGTTCTTC
>TRBV7-8|-|TRBJ2-5|few
CASSFWRGPYQETQYF
TGTGCCAGCAGCTTCTGGCGGGGACCCTATCAAGAGACCCAGTACTTC
>TRBV5-4|-|TRBJ1-4|many
CASQGTNEKLFF
TGTGCCAGTCAGGGGACTAATGAAAAACTGTTTTTT
>TRBV5-1|TRBD1|TRBJ1-1|-
CASSLEPGQGALRAFF
TGCGCCAGCAGCTTAGAACCGGGACAGGGGGCGCTTAGAGCTTTCTTT
>TRBV5-1|TRBD1|TRBJ2-5|many
CASSLGPAGGGETQYF
TGCGCCAGCAGCTTGGGCCCGGCAGGGGGCGGCGAGACCCAGTACTTC
>TRBV25-1|-|TRBJ2-7|-
CASSDQGSGFDEQYF
TGTGCCAGCAGTGATCAGGGGTCAGGGTTCGACGAGCAGTACTTC
>TRBV2|TRBD2|TRBJ2-1|-
CASSGGTRGEEQFF
TGTGCCAGCAGTGGAGGGACGCGGGGGGAAGAGCAGTTCTTC
>TRBV5-1|-|TRBJ2-7|-
CASSSDDRLGYEQYF
TGCGCCAGCAGCTCGGACGATCGACTTGGCTACGAGCAGTACTTC
>TRBV24-1|TRBD1|TRBJ2-7|-
CATSATGSNYEQYF
TGTGCCACCAGCGCGACAGGGAGTAACTACGAGCAGTACTTC
>TRBV7-2|-|TRBJ2-7|-
CASSQDGGSFSYEQYF
TGTGCCAGCAGCCAAGATGGGGGCAGTTTTTCCTACGAGCAGTACTTC